Listed here is a single T cell receptor beta chain. The data stem from a study of blood T cell repertoires in COVID-19. In the study overall: From T cells, B-cell-depleted T cells, or PBMCs came the material, which was cDNA or gDNA.

Some clones are missing from TCRdb's copy, which holds only in-frame ones; the method was immunoSEQ multiplex PCR. Of 100,000 to 150,000 clones listed, approximately 88% were seen once; the top ten hold 1.4%. The CDR3 sequence is 17 residues long. The sequence came from a man aged 55 to 70 with acute or convalescent COVID-19. V usage is TRBV1 and J usage is TRBJ1-3. TRBV1 is an annotated pseudogene. Specimen: peripheral blood. The CDR3: CTSSQDSRKSSGNTIYF. The CDR3, as DNA: TGCACCAGCAGCCAAGATTCTAGAAAGAGCTCTGGAAACACCATATATTTT.